The 21 T cell receptor beta chains in this list originate from one sample, sequenced in a study of tumor and adjacent non-tumor tissue in lung cancer. TCRbeta libraries were built with three rounds of nested PCR, modified from ARM-PCR. MiXCR, applied by TCRdb to the multiplex PCR reads, yields one record per CDR3 protein. The sample records tens of thousands of distinct CDR3 sequences, around 65% being singletons. No cell sorting was done before RNA was extracted from the tissue. The normal lung tissue was taken more than 3 cm from the tumor edge. The sample comprised distant non-tumor lung tissue. The receptors come from a woman in her fifties or sixties with non-small cell lung cancer.

This chain links TRBV11-2 with TRBJ1-1; D may be TRBD1 (5 bases). This CDR3 region has 14 residues. Germline assignment: CDR1 SGHAT and CDR2 FQNNGV. CDR3 nucleotides: TGTCTCGGCAGCTTATCCCAGGGAGGTACTGAAGCTTTCTTT. As protein: CLGSLSQGGTEAFF.

About this clonotype itself: Because it lacks the conserved phenylalanine or tryptophan at the end, this CDR3 is likely a read error. J is TRBJ1-2 and V is TRBV4-2; the match to TRBD1 covers 7 bases. V shed 11 bases, J shed 3 bases, and the junction held 6 bases outside the gene matches. Germline values: CDR1 LGHNA, CDR2 YNFKEQ. This CDR3 is built from 12 residues. The CDR3 nucleotides read TGTGCCGGCACCGACAGGGACTATGGCTACACCTCC. It is translated as CAGTDRDYGYTS.

In regard to this clonotype: A single base separates this from a much larger clone, so it may be a read error. The J gene is TRBJ1-5, the V gene TRBV6-1; D may be TRBD1 (6 bases). From germline, CDR1 is MNHNS and CDR2 SASEGT. The CDR3 extends over 14 amino acids. The CDR3: CDSSVYRANQPQHF. The CDR3 DNA reads as TGTGACAGCAGTGTATACAGGGCAAATCAGCCCCAGCATTTT.

As to this clonotype: Because the CDR3 is missing its conserved closing phenylalanine or tryptophan, this is likely a read error. No DNA is shown, since the ends of the CDR3 on it are uncertain; the CDR3 is the one TCRdb lists. The chain is built from TRBV20-1 and TRBJ2-2. Germline V gene lookup returns CDR1 DFQATT and CDR2 SNEGSKA (reference sequence). A total of 15 residues make up the CDR3, ends included. The CDR3 here is CSARSSTGSTGELFS.

With respect to this clonotype: One end of the junction does not line up with germline, which may come from a read error. This sequence joins TRBV20-1 and TRBJ1-3, with D possibly matching TRBD1 (5 bases). The CDR3 is made up of 10 amino acids. The germline gives CDR1 DFQATT, CDR2 SNEGSKA (reference sequence). The CDR3: CSARGDTIYF. CDR3 in DNA: TGCAGTGCGAGAGGGGACACCATATATTTT.

This clonotype was seen at least ten times. V is TRBV20-1 and J is TRBJ2-7, with TRBD2 matching over 13 bases. The CDR3 has 18 amino acids. The V gene end was trimmed by 0 bases and the J gene end by 3 bases; junction bases not matched to a gene: 11. Looked up from germline, CDR1 is DFQATT and CDR2 is SNEGSKA (reference sequence). The CDR3: CSARDGGGGTSGIYEQYF. CDR3 in DNA: TGCAGTGCTAGAGATGGGGGGGGAGGGACTAGCGGGATCTACGAGCAGTACTTC.

About this clonotype itself: One end of the junction fails to match germline, which may point to a read error. The rearrangement uses TRBV11-2 and TRBJ1-5; weak D call: TRBD1 (5 bases). Germline loops: CDR1 SGHAT, CDR2 FQNNGV. The CDR3 spans 13 residues. CDR3 bases: TGTGCCAGCAGCTATACCGACCGGGGGTCCCAGCAATTT. Encoded protein: CASSYTDRGSQQF. The full variable domain, completed using reference TRBV11-2 and TRBJ1-5, is EAGVAQSPRYKIIEKRQSVAFWCNPISGHATLYWYQQILGQGPKLLIQFQNNGVVDDSQLPKDRFSAERLKGVDSTLKIQPAKLEDSAVYLCASSYTDRGSQQFGDGTRLSIL.

The rearrangement links TRBV20-1 to TRBJ2-7; 8 bases match TRBD2. The germline CDR1 and CDR2 sequences are DFQATT and SNEGSKA (reference sequence). J gave up 3 bases and V 8 bases, and 18 bases lay outside the gene matches. The CDR3 consists of 16 residues. CDR3 loop: CSPEPHLVLAGYEQYF. The CDR3 DNA is TGCAGTCCCGAACCCCACTTAGTGCTAGCGGGCTACGAGCAGTACTTC.

In its sample, this clonotype ranks as medium-sized (0.01 to 0.1%). The chain links TRBV12-3 or TRBV12-4 to TRBJ2-1; the match to TRBD2 covers 12 bases. V was clipped by 3 bases and J by 8 bases; unmatched bases: 5. The CDR3 runs to 15 residues. This chain's CDR3 is CASSFSSGRGDEQFF. The CDR3 DNA reads as TGTGCCAGCAGTTTTTCTAGCGGGAGGGGGGATGAGCAGTTCTTC.

Remarks on this clonotype: This CDR3 is missing its conserved last phenylalanine or tryptophan, likely due to a read error. The V call is TRBV11-2, the J call TRBJ2-7; maybe TRBD1 (5 bases). The germline CDR1 and CDR2 sequences are SGHAT and FQNNGV. This CDR3 comprises 16 residues. The V end was cut by 2 bases, the J end by 4 bases, with 18 bases between. The CDR3: CASSLNIAQGTYEQYL. In DNA, the CDR3 is TGTGCCAGCAGCTTAAATATCGCTCAGGGAACTTACGAGCAGTACTTA.

This clonotype was counted between two and nine times. The chain links TRBV20-1 to TRBJ2-1, with D uncertain. V lost 1 base and J 5 bases, leaving 12 bases between the germline ends. CDR1 is DFQATT and CDR2 is SNEGSKA in the germline V gene (reference sequence). The CDR3 totals 14 residues. CDR3 sequence: CSARGWPYHNEQFF. The CDR3 nucleotides are TGCAGTGCTAGAGGCTGGCCATACCACAATGAGCAGTTCTTC.

On this clonotype itself: Germline and junction disagree at one end, which may indicate a read error. The J gene is TRBJ2-1, the V gene TRBV11-3; D possibly corresponds to TRBD2 (8 bases). This CDR3 has 17 amino acids. Germline V CDR1 and CDR2: SGHNT, YENEEA. The CDR3 region has the DNA TGTGTCAGCAGCTTTAGCGGGACAGTCAGCTCCTACAATGAGCAGTTCTTC. Its protein is CVSSFSGTVSSYNEQFF.

The table lists this clonotype with many counts. CDR3 in amino acids: CASSLYLQETQYF. The CDR3 coding sequence is TGTGCCAGCAGTTTATATCTGCAAGAGACCCAGTACTTC. The V and J genes are TRBV12-3 or TRBV12-4 and TRBJ2-5, with D unresolved. This CDR3 contains 13 residues. V lost 2 bases to trimming and J lost 2 bases, with 6 bases between them.

On this clonotype itself: A much larger clone lies one base from this, so it may be a read error. The chain combines TRBV5-5 with TRBJ1-1; D perhaps matches TRBD1 (6 bases). The CDR3 length is 14 residues. Looked up from germline, CDR1 is SGHKS and CDR2 is YYEKEE (reference sequence). Trimming took 2 bases from V and 4 from J, leaving 12 bases between them. The CDR3 coding sequence is TGTGCCAGCAGCTTAAGACAGGTGGCCACTGAAGCTTTCTTT. Its translation: CASSLRQVATEAFF.

Many counts were recorded for this clonotype. V usage is TRBV28 and J usage is TRBJ2-5; no reliable D call. Germline V gene data show CDR1 as MDHEN and CDR2 as SYDVKM. The V and J ends lost 4 bases and 5 bases respectively, with 8 bases between them. CDR3 length: 12 residues. The CDR3 nucleotides are TGTGCCAGCAGTTCCTCCCCGGAGACCCAGTACTTC. Protein product: CASSSSPETQYF.

About this clonotype itself: One end of the junction fails to match germline, which may point to a read error. The chain links TRBV6-5 to TRBJ1-5; 8 bases are shared with TRBD1. Germline-derived CDR1 and CDR2 are MNHEY and SVGAGI. The CDR3 has 15 amino acids. CDR3 bases: TGTGCCAGCAGTTACATGACAGGGGTAGATCAGCCCCAACATTTT. It specifies CASSYMTGVDQPQHF.

This clonotype came up many times. The gene calls are TRBV30 and TRBJ2-6; a weak D match, TRBD1 (6 bases). The V end lost 1 base, the J end lost 4 bases, and 17 bases lay between the germline ends. Germline V lookup: CDR1 GTSNPN, CDR2 SVGIG (reference sequence). The CDR3 length is 17 residues. The CDR3 loop is CAWSGQQGLNGANVLTF. For the CDR3, the DNA is TGTGCCTGGAGTGGCCAACAGGGATTAAACGGGGCCAACGTCCTGACTTTC.

As for this clonotype: Mismatch with germline at one junction end may stem from a read error. The CDR3: CASLPRTGEGEQFF. The CDR3 nucleotides read TGTGCCAGCTTACCACGTACAGGGGAGGGTGAGCAGTTCTTC. The rearrangement joins TRBV18 to TRBJ2-1, with D possibly called TRBD1 or TRBD2 (7 bases each). The CDR3 is 14 residues long. In germline, CDR1 is KGHSH, CDR2 LQKENI.

About this clonotype: This clone may be a read error of a much larger clone one base away. This chain links TRBV6-1 with TRBJ2-1; 9 nucleotides align to TRBD1. The CDR3 is 16 residues long. The J segment lost 1 base and the V segment lost 5 bases, leaving 6 bases of the junction unmatched. Germline V lookup: CDR1 MNHNS, CDR2 SASEGT. CDR3 sequence (DNA): TGTGCCAGCAGTATCGGCGGACAGGGGTCCTACAATGAGCAGTTCTTC. Translation gives CASSIGGQGSYNEQFF.

This clonotype has a handful of counts. This could be a read error, since a much larger clone is one nucleotide away. The chain combines TRBV4-2 with TRBJ1-4; D might be TRBD1 (5 bases). The CDR3 spans 16 residues. CDR1 and CDR2 from the germline V gene are LGHNA and YNFKEQ. The CDR3 protein is CASSQHDSATNEKMFF. The CDR3, as DNA: TGTGCCAGCAGCCAACATGACAGTGCAACTAATGAAAAAATGTTTTTT.

Comment on this clonotype: It may be a read error: a sequence one base away is much more abundant. V and J are TRBV28 and TRBJ2-3; D may be TRBD2 (6 bases). The CDR3 is 15 amino acids. Germline V gene lookup returns CDR1 MDHEN and CDR2 SYDVKM. The germline V and J ends were trimmed by 5 bases and 5 bases, with 17 bases remaining between them. The CDR3 DNA reads as TGTGCCAGCAGTCCCAGGTGGAGGGGTATAGATACGCAGTATTTT. Amino acid sequence: CASSPRWRGIDTQYF.